The sequence of this T cell receptor (beta chain) was determined in a study of beta chain features in type 1 diabetes. Whole-study context: The samples had approximately 100,000,000 sorted cells examined in all. Study-wide results and caveats: An over-representation of cells with high TCR expression could result from cDNA sequencing.

V trimming: 4 bases; J trimming: 6 bases; junction bases outside the gene matches: 7. The CDR3 spans 14 residues. Germline values: CDR1 MDHEN, CDR2 SYDVKM. Notes on this clone: Its specificity is not known.

Expressed TCRB transcripts were sequenced because the entire RNA isolate underwent reverse transcription. Measured with immunoSEQ multiplex PCR; TCRdb has only the in-frame clones, and not every one. Counted here are fewer than 900,000 clones, roughly a sixth occurring once; the ten biggest clones make up 0.02% to 0.025%. Specimen: naive CD4+ T cells from blood. The chain has TRBV28 and TRBJ2-7; 9 positions agree with TRBD1. The clonotype comes from a woman aged 18-35 years in good health. CDR3 sequence reads: CASSSGQGDAEQYF. CDR3 bases: TGTGCCAGCAGTTCGGGACAGGGTGATGCCGAGCAGTACTTC.